The text below deals with one T cell receptor (beta chain). In the study's own analysis: Estimation of nucleated cell counts relied on the amplification of reference gene primers. Libraries were prepared by immunoSEQ multiplex PCR; TCRdb keeps only in-frame clonotypes and omits some of them. The V and J calls and the clone size are those of that table, but D and trimming were determined from the DNA. Found here are roughly 130,000 clones, less than 90% of them singletons; the top ten hold roughly an eighth. Germline CDR1 SQVTM, CDR2 ANQGSEA. This CDR3 contains 19 residues. J was trimmed by 2 bases and V by 3 bases; bases with no gene match: 17. The data were taken from a study of blood T cell repertoires in COVID-19. The overall study: Spain, Italy and the United States supplied samples that represented acute and convalescent COVID-19. Sources were T cells, B-cell-depleted T cells, or PBMCs; the material itself was cDNA or gDNA.

The sequence came from a woman aged 25-40 years who had recovered from COVID-19. Sequences were obtained from peripheral blood. The rearrangement joins TRBV29-1 to TRBJ2-3; 10 bases match TRBD2. The CDR3 loop is CSVDKGRVSTSGFTDTQYF. CDR3 in DNA: TGCAGCGTTGATAAAGGCAGGGTATCGACTAGCGGGTTCACAGATACGCAGTATTTT.